This T cell receptor (beta chain) was sequenced in a study of blood T cell repertoires in COVID-19. Original methodology: By means of reference gene primer amplification, nucleated cell counts were estimated. TCRdb's table, derived via immunoSEQ multiplex PCR, lists solely in-frame clones and lacks some. D and trimming were read from the DNA, whereas the V and J calls and clone size are those reported in that table. The sample consists of some 250,000 clones, around 90% of them appearing once. Trimming pared 3 bases from V and 2 bases from J, leaving 9 bases between. The CDR3 is 14 residues long. Germline-derived CDR1 and CDR2 are SGDLS and YYNGEE.

The chain couples TRBV9 to TRBJ2-1; D might be TRBD2 (6 bases). Sequences were obtained from peripheral blood. The receptor comes from a woman between 40 and 55 years old who had recovered from COVID-19. The CDR3 loop is CASSDGLPYNEQFF. CDR3 in DNA: TGTGCCAGCAGCGACGGACTACCCTACAATGAGCAGTTCTTC.